This T cell receptor (beta chain) was observed in a study of blood T cell repertoires in COVID-19. Study-level information: The United States, Italy and Spain provided the acute and convalescent COVID-19 samples. From T cells, B-cell-depleted T cells, or PBMCs came the material, which was cDNA or gDNA.

This CDR3 contains 11 residues. Germline values: CDR1 KGHSH, CDR2 LQKENI. V was trimmed by 5 bases and J by 15 bases, leaving 14 bases between them. Per the authors' pipeline: Researchers report that nucleated cell counts were estimated from reference gene primer amplification. Libraries were prepared by immunoSEQ multiplex PCR; TCRdb keeps only in-frame clonotypes and omits some of them. The V and J calls and the clone size are those of that table, but D and trimming were determined from the DNA. The sample gives about 160,000 clones, just under 85% of which show up once; roughly 7.1% is in the top ten.

The clonotype comes from a man aged 40-55 years who had recovered from COVID-19. This chain connects TRBV18 to TRBJ2-4; D unresolved. What was sequenced was peripheral blood. CDR3 coding DNA: TGTGCCAGCTCAAACCAAGGCCGAGGGTACTTC. Its protein product is CASSNQGRGYF.